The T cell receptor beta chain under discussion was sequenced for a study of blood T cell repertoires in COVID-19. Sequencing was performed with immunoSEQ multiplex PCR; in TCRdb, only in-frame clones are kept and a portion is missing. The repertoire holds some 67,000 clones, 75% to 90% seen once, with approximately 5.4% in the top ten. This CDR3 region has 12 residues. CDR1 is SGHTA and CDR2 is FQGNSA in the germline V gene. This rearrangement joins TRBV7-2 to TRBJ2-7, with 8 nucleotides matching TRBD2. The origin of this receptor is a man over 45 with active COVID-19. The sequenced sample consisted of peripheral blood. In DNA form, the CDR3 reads TGTGGGGTTAGCGGGGCTTCCTACGAGCAGTACTTC. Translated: CGVSGASYEQYF.